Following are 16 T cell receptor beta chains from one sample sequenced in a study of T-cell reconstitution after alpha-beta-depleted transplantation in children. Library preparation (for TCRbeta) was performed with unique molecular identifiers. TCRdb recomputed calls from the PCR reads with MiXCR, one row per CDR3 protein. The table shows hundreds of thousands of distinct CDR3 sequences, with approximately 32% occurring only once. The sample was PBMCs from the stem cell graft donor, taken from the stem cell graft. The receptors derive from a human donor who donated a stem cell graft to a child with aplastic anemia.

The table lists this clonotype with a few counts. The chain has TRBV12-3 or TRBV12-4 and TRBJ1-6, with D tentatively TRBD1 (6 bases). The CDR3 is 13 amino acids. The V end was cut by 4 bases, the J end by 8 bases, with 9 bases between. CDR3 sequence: CASSSGEDSPLHF. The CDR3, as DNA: TGTGCCAGCAGTTCAGGGGAGGATTCACCCCTCCACTTT.

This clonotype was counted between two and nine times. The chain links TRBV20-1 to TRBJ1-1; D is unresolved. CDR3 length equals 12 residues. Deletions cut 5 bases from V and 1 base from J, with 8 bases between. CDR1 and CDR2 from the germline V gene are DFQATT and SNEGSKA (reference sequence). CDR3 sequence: CSAPPGNTEAFF. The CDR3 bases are TGCAGTGCTCCCCCAGGGAACACTGAAGCTTTCTTT.

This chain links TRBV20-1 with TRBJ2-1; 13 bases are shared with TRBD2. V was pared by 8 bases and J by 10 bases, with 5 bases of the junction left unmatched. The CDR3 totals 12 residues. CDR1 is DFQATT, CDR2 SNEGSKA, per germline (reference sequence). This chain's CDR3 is CSSGLAGVEQFF. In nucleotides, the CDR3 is TGCAGTTCCGGACTAGCGGGAGTAGAGCAGTTCTTC.

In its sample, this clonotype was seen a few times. The CDR3 DNA reads TGTGCCAGCAGCTCCAAGCTAGCGGGGCTTAGCACAGATACGCAGTATTTT. This gives the protein CASSSKLAGLSTDTQYF. The rearrangement uses TRBV7-2 and TRBJ2-3, with 9 bases lining up with TRBD2. Germline values: CDR1 SGHTA, CDR2 FQGNSA. Unmatched junction bases numbered 8, after V lost 4 bases and J lost 0 bases. CDR3 length equals 17 residues.

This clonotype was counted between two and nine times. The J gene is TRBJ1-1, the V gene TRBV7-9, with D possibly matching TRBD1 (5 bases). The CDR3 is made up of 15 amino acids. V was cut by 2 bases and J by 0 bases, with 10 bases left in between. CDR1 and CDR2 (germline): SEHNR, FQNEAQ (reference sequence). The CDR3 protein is CASSLRQGMNTEAFF. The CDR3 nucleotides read TGTGCCAGCAGCTTACGGCAGGGAATGAACACTGAAGCTTTCTTT.

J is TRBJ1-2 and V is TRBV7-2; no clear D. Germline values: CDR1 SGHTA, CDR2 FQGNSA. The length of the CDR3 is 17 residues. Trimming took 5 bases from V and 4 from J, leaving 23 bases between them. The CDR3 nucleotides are TGTGCCAGCAGCCCCCTCGGGTCGGCGGCACAGCTCTATGGCTACACCTTC. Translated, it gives CASSPLGSAAQLYGYTF.

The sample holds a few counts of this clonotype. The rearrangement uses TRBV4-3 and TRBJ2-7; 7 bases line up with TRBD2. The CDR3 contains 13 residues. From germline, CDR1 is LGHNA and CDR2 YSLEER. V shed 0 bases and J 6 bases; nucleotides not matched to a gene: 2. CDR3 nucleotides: TGCGCCAGCAGCCAAGAGGGGACTACCGAGCAGTACTTC. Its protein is CASSQEGTTEQYF.

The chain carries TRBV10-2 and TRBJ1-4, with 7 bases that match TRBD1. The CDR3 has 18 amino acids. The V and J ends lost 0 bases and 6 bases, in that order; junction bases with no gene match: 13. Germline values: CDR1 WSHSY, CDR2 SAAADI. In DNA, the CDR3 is TGCGCCAGCAGTGAGTCAGTCCCCGGACAGGAGCCCTATGAAAAACTGTTTTTT. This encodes CASSESVPGQEPYEKLFF.

The CDR3 DNA reads TGCAGTGCTAAGATAGACACCACACAAGAGACCCAGTACTTC. Translating it yields CSAKIDTTQETQYF. The rearrangement joins TRBV20-1 to TRBJ2-5; the D is unclear. The CDR3 contains 14 residues. V dropped 4 bases and J dropped 2 bases, with 14 bases sitting between them. Germline CDR1 is DFQATT and CDR2 is SNEGSKA (reference sequence).

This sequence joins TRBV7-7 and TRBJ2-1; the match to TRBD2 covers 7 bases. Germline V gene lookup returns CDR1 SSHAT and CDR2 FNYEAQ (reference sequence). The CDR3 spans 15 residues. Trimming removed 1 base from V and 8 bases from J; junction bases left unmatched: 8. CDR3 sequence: CASSLGDGGTYEQFF. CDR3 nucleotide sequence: TGTGCCAGCAGCTTAGGGGACGGGGGGACCTATGAGCAGTTCTTC.

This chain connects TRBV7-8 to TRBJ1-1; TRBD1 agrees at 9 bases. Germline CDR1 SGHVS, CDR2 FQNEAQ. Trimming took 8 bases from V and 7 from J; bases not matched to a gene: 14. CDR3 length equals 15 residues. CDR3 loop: CASSFRDREDVEAFF. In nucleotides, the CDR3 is TGTGCCAGCTCGTTCCGGGACAGGGAGGATGTTGAAGCTTTCTTT.

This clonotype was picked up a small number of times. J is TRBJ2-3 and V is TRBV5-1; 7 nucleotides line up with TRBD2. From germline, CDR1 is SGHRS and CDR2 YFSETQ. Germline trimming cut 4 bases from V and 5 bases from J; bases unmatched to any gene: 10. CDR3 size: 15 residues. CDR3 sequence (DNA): TGCGCCAGCAGCCCGCGTGGGGAGCGGGGAGATACGCAGTATTTT. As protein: CASSPRGERGDTQYF.

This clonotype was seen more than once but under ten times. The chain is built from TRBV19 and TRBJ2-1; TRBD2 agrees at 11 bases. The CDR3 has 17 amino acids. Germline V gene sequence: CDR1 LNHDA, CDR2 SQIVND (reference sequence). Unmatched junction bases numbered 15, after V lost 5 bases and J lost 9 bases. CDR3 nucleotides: TGTGCCAGTAGTGTACTGTCGACTAGCGGGATCAAGGCTGAGCAGTTCTTC. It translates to CASSVLSTSGIKAEQFF.

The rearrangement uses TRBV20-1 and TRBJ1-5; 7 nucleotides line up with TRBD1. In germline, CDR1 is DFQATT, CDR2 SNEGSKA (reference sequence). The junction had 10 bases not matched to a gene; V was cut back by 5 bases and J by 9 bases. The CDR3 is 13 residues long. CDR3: CSARGTDETPQHF. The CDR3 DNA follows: TGCAGTGCTCGGGGGACAGACGAGACGCCCCAGCATTTT.

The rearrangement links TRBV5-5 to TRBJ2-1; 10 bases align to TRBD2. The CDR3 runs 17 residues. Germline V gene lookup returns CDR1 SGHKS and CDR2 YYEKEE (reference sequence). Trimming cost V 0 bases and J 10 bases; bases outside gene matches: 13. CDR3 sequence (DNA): TGTGCCAGCAGCTTGGGGGCTAGCGGGGGATCAACTCTGGAGCAGTTCTTC. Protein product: CASSLGASGGSTLEQFF.

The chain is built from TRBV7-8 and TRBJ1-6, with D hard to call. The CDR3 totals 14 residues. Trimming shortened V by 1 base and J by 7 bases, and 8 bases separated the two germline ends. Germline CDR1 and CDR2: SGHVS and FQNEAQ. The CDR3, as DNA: TGTGCCAGCAGCTTAGACACGGGAAATTCACCCCTCCACTTT. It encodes CASSLDTGNSPLHF.